The 22 T cell receptor beta chains listed next were all sequenced from one sample in a study of metastatic and nonmetastatic thyroid tumors. The entire patient cohort was treatment-naive prior to thyroid surgery. TCRdb re-clonotyped the PCR reads via MiXCR. The sample lists over 25,000 clones, more than 15% occurring once. The source material was blood. Receptors originate from a female donor with papillary thyroid cancer or a benign thyroid nodule (not recorded which). Some clones in this sample may be carry-over from other donors' samples.

This clone showed up many times. The V and J genes are TRBV5-1 and TRBJ2-3, with D perhaps matching TRBD2 (7 bases). Trimming cost V 4 bases and J 3 bases, with 15 bases left between them. Germline V gene lookup returns CDR1 SGHRS and CDR2 YFSETQ. This CDR3 comprises 15 residues. The CDR3 DNA follows: TGCGCCAGCAGCCAACAGGGAGGGGGAACAGATACGCAGTATTTT. Its protein product is CASSQQGGGTDTQYF.

This clone was detected many times. The CDR3 DNA is TGTGCCAGCAGTCGGGAGACCCAGTACTTC. Its translation: CASSRETQYF. V usage is TRBV6-1 and J usage is TRBJ2-5, with no clear D. CDR3 length: 10 residues. The V gene lost 5 bases and the J gene lost 5 bases, with 3 bases spanning the gap. The germline V gene has CDR1 MNHNS and CDR2 SASEGT.

This clone was observed a handful of times. The chain is built from TRBV15 and TRBJ2-2; possible D gene TRBD1, 6 bases. Germline V gives CDR1 LNHNV, CDR2 YYDKDF (reference sequence). The CDR3 has 14 residues. V lost 6 bases and J lost 2, with 10 bases in between. DNA for the CDR3: TGTGCCACCAGGGGGGCTAGAAACACCGGGGAGCTGTTTTTT. Translated: CATRGARNTGELFF.

The V call is TRBV11-1, the J call TRBJ2-1, with 7 nucleotides matching TRBD2. With 5 bases clipped from V and 7 bases from J, the junction kept 17 bases outside the gene matches. The CDR3 is 17 amino acids. The germline V gene encodes CDR1 SGHAT and CDR2 FQDESV (reference sequence). CDR3 protein: CASSQGLRGYNGNEQFF. DNA for the CDR3: TGTGCCAGCAGCCAGGGACTAAGGGGTTACAATGGGAATGAGCAGTTCTTC.

The chain couples TRBV6-1 to TRBJ2-7; D uncertain. The germline CDR1 and CDR2 sequences are MNHNS and SASEGT. This CDR3 is built from 13 residues. Trimming removed 5 bases from V and 3 bases from J, with 11 bases in between. CDR3 DNA: TGTGCCAGCAGTTTTATGGCAGGCTACGAGCAGTACTTC. It yields the protein CASSFMAGYEQYF.

There are a few counts of this clone. The V call is TRBV6-5, the J call TRBJ2-1, with 9 bases fitting TRBD2. The CDR3 has 17 amino acids. From germline, CDR1 is MNHEY and CDR2 SVGAGI. J was trimmed by 6 bases and V by 5 bases; bases with no gene match: 14. The CDR3 loop reads CASSHLAGGVVSNEQFF. The CDR3, as DNA: TGTGCCAGCAGTCACCTCGCGGGGGGGGTTGTCAGCAATGAGCAGTTCTTC.

This clone was detected only a few times. This chain links TRBV6-1 with TRBJ2-6, with a possible D match to TRBD1 (6 bases). The ends were cut back, 5 bases at V and 4 bases at J, with 12 bases in the middle. The CDR3 has 15 residues. Germline V CDR1 and CDR2: MNHNS, SASEGT. For the CDR3, the DNA is TGTGCCAGCAGTCCAGGGGAGTCCGGGGCCAACGTCCTGACTTTC. Translating gives CASSPGESGANVLTF.

This clone appeared many times. This CDR3 reads CATSRDSTGGEGNIQYF. As DNA, the CDR3 is TGTGCCACCAGCAGAGATTCTACAGGGGGTGAAGGAAACATTCAGTACTTC. This chain connects TRBV15 to TRBJ2-4; 8 bases map to TRBD1. There are 17 residues in the CDR3. V lost 0 bases and J lost 6; bases outside the gene matches: 10. Germline V gene lookup returns CDR1 LNHNV and CDR2 YYDKDF (reference sequence).

By sample share, this clone is medium-sized. The J gene is TRBJ2-7, the V gene TRBV6-1; D is undetermined. Trimming shortened V by 10 bases and J by 1 base, and 14 bases separated the two germline ends. Germline V gives CDR1 MNHNS, CDR2 SASEGT. This CDR3 is built from 13 residues. CDR3 in amino acids: CATRVGRSYEQYF. CDR3 coding DNA: TGTGCCACCCGTGTAGGCAGATCCTACGAGCAGTACTTC.

The sample holds many counts of this clone. The CDR3, as DNA: TGTGCCTGGAGTGTGGGGTTGGGGGGAGAGCAGTACTTC. Translation: CAWSVGLGGEQYF. This chain links TRBV30 with TRBJ2-7, with D possibly being TRBD2 (6 bases). From germline, CDR1 is GTSNPN and CDR2 SVGIG (reference sequence). The CDR3 has 13 residues. V lost 0 bases, J lost 7 bases, and 13 bases lay in between.

This clone was found many times. The genes are TRBV4-1 and TRBJ1-6; TRBD1 is a possible D gene (6 bases). V was trimmed by 0 bases and J by 8 bases, leaving 17 bases between them. The CDR3 runs to 17 residues. Germline CDR1 is MGHRA and CDR2 is YSYEKL. The CDR3: CASSQDWGGAIDSPLHF. CDR3 nucleotides: TGCGCCAGCAGCCAAGATTGGGGGGGGGCGATTGATTCACCCCTCCACTTT.

This clone is classed as medium-sized. The chain is built from TRBV6-1 and TRBJ2-7; D is unclear. Germline V gene lookup returns CDR1 MNHNS and CDR2 SASEGT. The CDR3 has 14 amino acids. The ends were cut back, 6 bases at V and 0 bases at J, with 12 bases in the middle. This CDR3 reads CASRKARSSYEQYF. Here the CDR3 DNA reads TGTGCCAGCAGGAAGGCGCGATCCTCCTACGAGCAGTACTTC.

This clone was recorded many times. V is TRBV29-1 and J is TRBJ1-1; 8 nucleotides line up with TRBD1. This CDR3 has 12 amino acids. Germline V gene sequence: CDR1 SQVTM, CDR2 ANQGSEA. The V gene end was trimmed by 7 bases and the J gene end by 2 bases; junction bases not matched to a gene: 3. The CDR3, as DNA: TGCAGCGGGGGACAGGTAAACACTGAAGCTTTCTTT. Residues: CSGGQVNTEAFF.

At least ten counts were recorded for this clone. CDR3 in DNA: TGTGCCAGCAGCTTAGATATGGGCTACGAGCAGTACTTC. Protein product: CASSLDMGYEQYF. V is TRBV7-9 and J is TRBJ2-7; D is unclear. V gave up 1 base and J gave up 3 bases, with 7 bases separating them. Germline lookup yields CDR1 SEHNR and CDR2 FQNEAQ (reference sequence). The CDR3 runs to 13 residues.

This clone was seen repeatedly, ten times or more. The chain recombines TRBV20-1 with TRBJ1-5, with a possible D match to TRBD1 (5 bases). The V end lost 3 bases, the J end lost 5 bases, and 17 bases lay between the germline ends. Germline V gene sequence: CDR1 DFQATT, CDR2 SNEGSKA (reference sequence). This CDR3 is built from 15 residues. CDR3 amino acids: CSARGTTGSDQPQHF. The CDR3 DNA sequence: TGCAGTGCTAGGGGGACTACAGGTTCCGATCAGCCCCAGCATTTT.

There are many counts of this clone. This rearrangement joins TRBV30 to TRBJ2-2; maybe TRBD2 (5 bases). V shed 2 bases and J shed 0 bases, with 10 bases lying between them. This CDR3 has 15 amino acids. Germline lookup yields CDR1 GTSNPN and CDR2 SVGIG (reference sequence). CDR3 region: CAWSIRGSNTGELFF. The CDR3 region has the DNA TGTGCCTGGAGTATCCGGGGTTCGAACACCGGGGAGCTGTTTTTT.

The sample holds many counts of this clone. V gene TRBV11-1 combines with J gene TRBJ2-7, with 8 bases that match TRBD2. This CDR3 contains 15 residues. V shed 5 bases, J shed 5 bases, and the junction held 11 bases outside the gene matches. Germline assignment: CDR1 SGHAT and CDR2 FQDESV (reference sequence). CDR3 coding DNA: TGTGCCAGCAGCCCAGAACCTCGCGGGGGGCACGAGCAGTACTTC. It codes for CASSPEPRGGHEQYF.

The chain recombines TRBV2 with TRBJ1-5; D is uncertain. Germline V gene lookup returns CDR1 SNHLY and CDR2 FYNNEI. This CDR3 region has 13 residues. Trimming pared 5 bases from V and 4 bases from J, leaving 9 bases between. The CDR3 region has the DNA TGTGCCAGCAGTTACAGCGGGAATCAGCCCCAGCATTTT. Residues: CASSYSGNQPQHF.

Many counts were recorded for this clone. The chain employs TRBV12-3 or TRBV12-4 and TRBJ2-3; D is perhaps TRBD1 (6 bases). The CDR3 spans 13 residues. V gave up 10 bases and J gave up 5 bases, with 16 bases separating them. The chain's CDR3 is CATRVAGVDTQYF. CDR3 bases: TGTGCCACCCGGGTAGCAGGGGTAGATACGCAGTATTTT.

This clone was observed at least ten times. This chain joins TRBV4-2 and TRBJ2-7; 8 bases match TRBD1. The CDR3 loop spans 16 amino acids. The J segment lost 7 bases and the V segment lost 0 bases, leaving 11 bases of the junction unmatched. Germline loops: CDR1 LGHNA, CDR2 YNFKEQ. DNA for the CDR3: TGTGCCAGCAGCCAAGATCTTGGGACAGGACCTTCGGAGCAGTACTTC. Protein sequence: CASSQDLGTGPSEQYF.

This clone was seen a few times. A much more abundant neighbour one base away suggests this may be a read error. The rearrangement links TRBV12-3 or TRBV12-4 to TRBJ2-5; D is unclear. The CDR3 consists of 11 residues. DNA for the CDR3: TGTGACAGCAGTTCTCGGGAGACCCAGTACTTC. This sequence encodes CDSSSRETQYF.

This clone has a count of ten or more. The genes are TRBV4-3 and TRBJ1-3; D unclear. Germline V gene sequence: CDR1 LGHNA, CDR2 YSLEER. The V gene lost 0 bases and the J gene lost 1 base, with 7 bases spanning the gap. The CDR3 is made up of 15 amino acids. The CDR3 loop is CASSQDISSGNTIYF. The CDR3, as DNA: TGCGCCAGCAGCCAAGATATAAGTTCTGGAAACACCATATATTTT.